Listed below are T cell receptor beta chains from one sample, sequenced in a study of T cells after yellow fever vaccination. MiXCR, applied by TCRdb to the 5' RACE reads, yields one record per CDR3 protein. The repertoire has 250,000 or so distinct CDR3 sequences, about 3.9% of them found once; the top ten carry 15% to 20%. The sequencing used PBMCs, collected 15 days after the yellow fever booster vaccination. These receptors all stem from a young man who received the YFV17D yellow fever vaccine. CDR3s include the opening cysteine and the closing phenylalanine or tryptophan. A D gene is named only where the DNA matches it firmly. Not every row has a clone size; where given, it reads once, few, many or a size class.

J: TRBJ1-3
D: .
size: many
V: TRBV11-2
DNA: TGTGCCAGCAGCTTACCCGAAGGATCCATCTCTGGAAACACCATATATTTT
CDR3: CASSLPEGSISGNTIYF

J: TRBJ1-1
D: TRBD1
size: many
V: TRBV4-2
DNA: TGTGCCAGCAGCCATCGACAGGGGAACACTGAAGCTTTCTTT
CDR3: CASSHRQGNTEAFF

J: TRBJ1-2
D: .
size: many
V: TRBV5-1
DNA: TGCGCCAGCAGCTTTGAACGGAACTATGGCTACACCTTC
CDR3: CASSFERNYGYTF

J: TRBJ1-6
D: .
size: many
V: TRBV6-6
DNA: TGTGCCAGCTGCGGACACCTCAATTCACCCCTCCACTTT
CDR3: CASCGHLNSPLHF

J: TRBJ2-3
D: .
size: many
V: TRBV5-1
DNA: TGCGCCAGCAGCTTGTTCGGGGGCGCATTCACAGATACGCAGTATTTT
CDR3: CASSLFGGAFTDTQYF

J: TRBJ2-2
D: TRBD1
size: many
V: TRBV5-6
DNA: TGTGCCAGCAGCTCGACAGGGTGGGACACCGGGGAGCTGTTTTTT
CDR3: CASSSTGWDTGELFF

J: TRBJ1-1
D: .
size: .
V: TRBV5-4
DNA: TGTGCCAGCAGCTTGGGTGGTCCAACTGAAGCTTTCTTT
CDR3: CASSLGGPTEAFF

J: TRBJ2-3
D: .
size: many
V: TRBV5-5
DNA: TGTGCCAGCAGCTTGGTGCCGGCGGGAGATACGCAGTATTTT
CDR3: CASSLVPAGDTQYF

J: TRBJ1-2
D: .
size: many
V: TRBV7-9
DNA: TGTGCCAGCAGCCTGGGGGAAAACTATGGCTACACCTTC
CDR3: CASSLGENYGYTF

J: TRBJ2-2
D: TRBD1
size: many
V: TRBV4-3
DNA: TGCGCCAGCAGCCAAGGAACAGGGGGCGCAAACACCGGGGAGCTGTTTTTT
CDR3: CASSQGTGGANTGELFF

J: TRBJ1-1
D: TRBD1
size: many
V: TRBV5-4
DNA: TGTGCCAGCAGCTTGAGGGACAGGGCGGGCACTGAAGCTTTCTTT
CDR3: CASSLRDRAGTEAFF

J: TRBJ1-4
D: .
size: many
V: TRBV5-1
DNA: TGCGCCAGCAGCCCGACAGGATTTCATGAAAAACTGTTTTTT
CDR3: CASSPTGFHEKLFF

J: TRBJ1-2
D: .
size: many
V: TRBV20-1
DNA: TGCAGTGCTAGAGCGTTGTGGGGGACCCTCTTTGGCTATGGCTACACCTTC
CDR3: CSARALWGTLFGYGYTF

J: TRBJ2-2
D: TRBD1
size: many
V: TRBV10-3
DNA: TGTGCCATCAGTGTTGGGACAGGGGAGGGCACCGGGGAGCTGTTTTTT
CDR3: CAISVGTGEGTGELFF

J: TRBJ2-5
D: .
size: many
V: TRBV12-3/TRBV12-4
DNA: TGTGCCAGCAGTTTAAGGCTTGGGCAAGAGACCCAGTACTTC
CDR3: CASSLRLGQETQYF

J: TRBJ2-5
D: TRBD1
size: many
V: TRBV5-1
DNA: TGCGCCAGCAGCTTGACAGGGGGGCCAGGAGAGACCCAGTACTTC
CDR3: CASSLTGGPGETQYF

J: TRBJ1-6
D: .
size: many
V: TRBV10-1
DNA: TGCGCCAGCAGTGTTGGGAATTCACCCCTCCACTTT
CDR3: CASSVGNSPLHF

J: TRBJ2-1
D: .
size: few
V: TRBV1
DNA: TGCACCTGCACCAGGATTGGAGGCGGCAATGAGCAGTTCTTC
CDR3: CTCTRIGGGNEQFF

J: TRBJ2-1
D: TRBD1
size: many
V: TRBV19
DNA: TGTGCCAGTACCGGGACAGGGCTCAATGAGCAGTTCTTC
CDR3: CASTGTGLNEQFF

J: TRBJ1-6
D: .
size: many
V: TRBV3-1
DNA: TGTGCCAGCAGCCCAACCAATCAGTCACCCCTCCACTTT
CDR3: CASSPTNQSPLHF

J: TRBJ2-7
D: TRBD2
size: many
V: TRBV7-8
DNA: TGTGCCAGCAGCTTCTGGGGGGGACGGAACTACGAGCAGTACTTC
CDR3: CASSFWGGRNYEQYF

J: TRBJ2-3
D: .
size: many
V: TRBV6-4
DNA: TGTGCCAGCAGTGCGATTGGGGGCACAGATACGCAGTATTTT
CDR3: CASSAIGGTDTQYF

J: TRBJ2-1
D: TRBD2
size: many
V: TRBV11-1
DNA: TGTGCCAGCAGTTCCAGACTAGCGGGGGCGCCCGGTGAGCAGTTCTTC
CDR3: CASSSRLAGAPGEQFF

J: TRBJ2-3
D: .
size: many
V: TRBV9
DNA: TGTGCCAGCAGCCACGATAGGGATACGCAGTATTTT
CDR3: CASSHDRDTQYF

J: TRBJ1-1
D: .
size: few
V: TRBV6-5
DNA: TGTGCCAGCAGCTACTCGGACAACATGGGGACTGAAGCTTTCTTT
CDR3: CASSYSDNMGTEAFF

J: TRBJ2-6
D: .
size: many
V: TRBV27
DNA: TGTGCCAGCAGTTTACTGAAACCCACTCCTGGGGCCAACGTCCTGACTTTC
CDR3: CASSLLKPTPGANVLTF

J: TRBJ2-7
D: .
size: many
V: TRBV4-2
DNA: TGTGCCAGCAGCCAATTGGGGGTCAGCTACGAGCAGTACTTC
CDR3: CASSQLGVSYEQYF

J: TRBJ1-1
D: TRBD1
size: many
V: TRBV12-3/TRBV12-4
DNA: TGTGCCAGCAGCCTACAGGGGTTGAACACTGAAGCTTTCTTT
CDR3: CASSLQGLNTEAFF

J: TRBJ2-1
D: .
size: many
V: TRBV4-1
DNA: TGCGCCAGCAGCCTCCCCAGGGGCGACGGCAATGAGCAGTTCTTC
CDR3: CASSLPRGDGNEQFF

J: TRBJ2-5
D: .
size: .
V: TRBV10-3
DNA: TGTGCCTTCAAGGGGACGGCCCTAGAGACCCCGTACTTC
CDR3: CAFKGTALETPYF

J: TRBJ2-1
D: TRBD2
size: many
V: TRBV14
DNA: TGTGCCAGCAGCCAAGATCGGGAGGGGGAGCAGTTCTTC
CDR3: CASSQDREGEQFF

J: TRBJ2-2
D: .
size: many
V: TRBV28
DNA: TGTGCCAGCAGTTTGGGCCGGGGCTCGACTTGGGGGGAGCTGTTTTTT
CDR3: CASSLGRGSTWGELFF

J: TRBJ2-3
D: .
size: many
V: TRBV20-1
DNA: TGCAGTGCGGGCAGGAGGGCAGATACGCAGTATTTT
CDR3: CSAGRRADTQYF

J: TRBJ1-2
D: .
size: .
V: TRBV7-8
DNA: TGTGCCAGCAGCCGACGAGGGAGAAACTATGGCTACACCTTC
CDR3: CASSRRGRNYGYTF

J: TRBJ1-5
D: .
size: .
V: TRBV16
DNA: TGTGCCAGCAGCCGAGGGTTAAGTGACAATCAGCCCCAGCATTTT
CDR3: CASSRGLSDNQPQHF

J: TRBJ1-3
D: .
size: many
V: TRBV7-6
DNA: TGTGCCAGCAGTCAGAGACCAGGGGCGGGAAACACCATATATTTT
CDR3: CASSQRPGAGNTIYF

J: TRBJ2-3
D: TRBD2
size: many
V: TRBV9
DNA: TGTGCCAGCAGCTTCAACCCGCTAGCGGTAACAGATACGCAGTATTTT
CDR3: CASSFNPLAVTDTQYF

J: TRBJ1-6
D: .
size: many
V: TRBV30
DNA: TGTGCCTGGAGTGTATACGAGAATTCACCCCTCCACTTT
CDR3: CAWSVYENSPLHF

J: TRBJ2-1
D: .
size: many
V: TRBV7-9
DNA: TGTGCCAGCAGCTTAGTGGGGACTCCCAACCAGCAGTTCTTC
CDR3: CASSLVGTPNQQFF

J: TRBJ1-5
D: .
size: .
V: TRBV19
DNA: TGTGCCAGTAGTACCACAGGGTTAAGCAATCAGCCCCAGCATTTT
CDR3: CASSTTGLSNQPQHF

J: TRBJ1-2
D: .
size: .
V: TRBV6-2/TRBV6-3
DNA: TGTGCCAGCAGAGCCCTGGGCGATGGCTACACCTTC
CDR3: CASRALGDGYTF

J: TRBJ2-5
D: .
size: many
V: TRBV12-3/TRBV12-4
DNA: TGTGCCAGCAGTCCCGCCCGGTGGGGTGGAGAGACCCAGTACTTC
CDR3: CASSPARWGGETQYF

J: TRBJ1-4
D: .
size: many
V: TRBV19
DNA: TGTGCCAGTAGACACTCCATGCGGGGGAGAAGTGAAAAACTGTTTTTT
CDR3: CASRHSMRGRSEKLFF

J: TRBJ1-5
D: TRBD1
size: many
V: TRBV5-1
DNA: TGCGCCAGCAGCCTGTCGGGACAGGGAGGACAGCCCCAGCATTTT
CDR3: CASSLSGQGGQPQHF

J: TRBJ2-1
D: TRBD2
size: few
V: TRBV28
DNA: TGTGCCACAGCGGGGGAGGGTAGCGGGGGTAATGAGCAGTTCTTC
CDR3: CATAGEGSGGNEQFF

J: TRBJ2-5
D: TRBD2
size: many
V: TRBV20-1
DNA: TGCAGTGCTAAAGGACTAGCGGGGGGTCAAGAGACCCAGTACTTC
CDR3: CSAKGLAGGQETQYF

J: TRBJ1-4
D: .
size: many
V: TRBV5-1
DNA: TGCGCCAGCAGCTTCGGGACCGGGGCAACTAATGAAAAACTGTTTTTT
CDR3: CASSFGTGATNEKLFF

J: TRBJ1-1
D: .
size: many
V: TRBV27
DNA: TGTGCCAGCAGCTGGGTTATGAACACTGAAGCTTTCTTT
CDR3: CASSWVMNTEAFF

J: TRBJ2-5
D: .
size: many
V: TRBV7-6
DNA: TGTGCCAGCAGCTTAGGGGGCGGGGAAGGAGAGACCCAGTACTTC
CDR3: CASSLGGGEGETQYF

J: TRBJ2-1
D: .
size: .
V: TRBV3-1
DNA: TGTGCCAGCAGCCACCCTAGCAATTGGGATGAGCAGTTCTTC
CDR3: CASSHPSNWDEQFF

J: TRBJ2-3
D: .
size: few
V: TRBV29-1
DNA: TGCAGCGTTGGCGGCCCAATAACAGCCCCAGATACGCAGTATTTT
CDR3: CSVGGPITAPDTQYF

J: TRBJ1-2
D: .
size: few
V: TRBV4-2
DNA: TGTGCCAGCAGCCAAGATCCCGCGGTGTATGGCTACACCTTC
CDR3: CASSQDPAVYGYTF

J: TRBJ1-6
D: TRBD1
size: many
V: TRBV7-9
DNA: TGTGCCAGCAGCCGAACAGGGGGTGGGAATAATTCACCCCTCCACTTT
CDR3: CASSRTGGGNNSPLHF

J: TRBJ1-2
D: .
size: many
V: TRBV4-3
DNA: TGCGCCAGCAGCCAAGATACGGATAACTATGGCTACACCTTC
CDR3: CASSQDTDNYGYTF

J: TRBJ2-3
D: TRBD2
size: many
V: TRBV10-3
DNA: TGTGCCATCAGCCTGGGACTAGCGGGAGGCACAGATACGCAGTATTTT
CDR3: CAISLGLAGGTDTQYF

J: TRBJ2-1
D: .
size: many
V: TRBV5-5
DNA: TGTGCCAGCAGCTTGGTGGACAGAACTTACAATGAGCAGTTCTTC
CDR3: CASSLVDRTYNEQFF

J: TRBJ2-5
D: TRBD1
size: .
V: TRBV7-2
DNA: TGTGCCAGCAGCTCATTATGGACAGGGGGGCCAGAGACCCAGTACTTC
CDR3: CASSSLWTGGPETQYF

J: TRBJ1-2
D: .
size: many
V: TRBV7-2
DNA: TGTGCCAGCACCCCCTCCGGCAGCAGGTCAAGCTATGGCTACACCTTC
CDR3: CASTPSGSRSSYGYTF

J: TRBJ2-2
D: TRBD2
size: many
V: TRBV5-6
DNA: TGTGCCAGCAGCCCCCCAGGACTAGCGGGGGCCGGGGAGCTGTTTTTT
CDR3: CASSPPGLAGAGELFF